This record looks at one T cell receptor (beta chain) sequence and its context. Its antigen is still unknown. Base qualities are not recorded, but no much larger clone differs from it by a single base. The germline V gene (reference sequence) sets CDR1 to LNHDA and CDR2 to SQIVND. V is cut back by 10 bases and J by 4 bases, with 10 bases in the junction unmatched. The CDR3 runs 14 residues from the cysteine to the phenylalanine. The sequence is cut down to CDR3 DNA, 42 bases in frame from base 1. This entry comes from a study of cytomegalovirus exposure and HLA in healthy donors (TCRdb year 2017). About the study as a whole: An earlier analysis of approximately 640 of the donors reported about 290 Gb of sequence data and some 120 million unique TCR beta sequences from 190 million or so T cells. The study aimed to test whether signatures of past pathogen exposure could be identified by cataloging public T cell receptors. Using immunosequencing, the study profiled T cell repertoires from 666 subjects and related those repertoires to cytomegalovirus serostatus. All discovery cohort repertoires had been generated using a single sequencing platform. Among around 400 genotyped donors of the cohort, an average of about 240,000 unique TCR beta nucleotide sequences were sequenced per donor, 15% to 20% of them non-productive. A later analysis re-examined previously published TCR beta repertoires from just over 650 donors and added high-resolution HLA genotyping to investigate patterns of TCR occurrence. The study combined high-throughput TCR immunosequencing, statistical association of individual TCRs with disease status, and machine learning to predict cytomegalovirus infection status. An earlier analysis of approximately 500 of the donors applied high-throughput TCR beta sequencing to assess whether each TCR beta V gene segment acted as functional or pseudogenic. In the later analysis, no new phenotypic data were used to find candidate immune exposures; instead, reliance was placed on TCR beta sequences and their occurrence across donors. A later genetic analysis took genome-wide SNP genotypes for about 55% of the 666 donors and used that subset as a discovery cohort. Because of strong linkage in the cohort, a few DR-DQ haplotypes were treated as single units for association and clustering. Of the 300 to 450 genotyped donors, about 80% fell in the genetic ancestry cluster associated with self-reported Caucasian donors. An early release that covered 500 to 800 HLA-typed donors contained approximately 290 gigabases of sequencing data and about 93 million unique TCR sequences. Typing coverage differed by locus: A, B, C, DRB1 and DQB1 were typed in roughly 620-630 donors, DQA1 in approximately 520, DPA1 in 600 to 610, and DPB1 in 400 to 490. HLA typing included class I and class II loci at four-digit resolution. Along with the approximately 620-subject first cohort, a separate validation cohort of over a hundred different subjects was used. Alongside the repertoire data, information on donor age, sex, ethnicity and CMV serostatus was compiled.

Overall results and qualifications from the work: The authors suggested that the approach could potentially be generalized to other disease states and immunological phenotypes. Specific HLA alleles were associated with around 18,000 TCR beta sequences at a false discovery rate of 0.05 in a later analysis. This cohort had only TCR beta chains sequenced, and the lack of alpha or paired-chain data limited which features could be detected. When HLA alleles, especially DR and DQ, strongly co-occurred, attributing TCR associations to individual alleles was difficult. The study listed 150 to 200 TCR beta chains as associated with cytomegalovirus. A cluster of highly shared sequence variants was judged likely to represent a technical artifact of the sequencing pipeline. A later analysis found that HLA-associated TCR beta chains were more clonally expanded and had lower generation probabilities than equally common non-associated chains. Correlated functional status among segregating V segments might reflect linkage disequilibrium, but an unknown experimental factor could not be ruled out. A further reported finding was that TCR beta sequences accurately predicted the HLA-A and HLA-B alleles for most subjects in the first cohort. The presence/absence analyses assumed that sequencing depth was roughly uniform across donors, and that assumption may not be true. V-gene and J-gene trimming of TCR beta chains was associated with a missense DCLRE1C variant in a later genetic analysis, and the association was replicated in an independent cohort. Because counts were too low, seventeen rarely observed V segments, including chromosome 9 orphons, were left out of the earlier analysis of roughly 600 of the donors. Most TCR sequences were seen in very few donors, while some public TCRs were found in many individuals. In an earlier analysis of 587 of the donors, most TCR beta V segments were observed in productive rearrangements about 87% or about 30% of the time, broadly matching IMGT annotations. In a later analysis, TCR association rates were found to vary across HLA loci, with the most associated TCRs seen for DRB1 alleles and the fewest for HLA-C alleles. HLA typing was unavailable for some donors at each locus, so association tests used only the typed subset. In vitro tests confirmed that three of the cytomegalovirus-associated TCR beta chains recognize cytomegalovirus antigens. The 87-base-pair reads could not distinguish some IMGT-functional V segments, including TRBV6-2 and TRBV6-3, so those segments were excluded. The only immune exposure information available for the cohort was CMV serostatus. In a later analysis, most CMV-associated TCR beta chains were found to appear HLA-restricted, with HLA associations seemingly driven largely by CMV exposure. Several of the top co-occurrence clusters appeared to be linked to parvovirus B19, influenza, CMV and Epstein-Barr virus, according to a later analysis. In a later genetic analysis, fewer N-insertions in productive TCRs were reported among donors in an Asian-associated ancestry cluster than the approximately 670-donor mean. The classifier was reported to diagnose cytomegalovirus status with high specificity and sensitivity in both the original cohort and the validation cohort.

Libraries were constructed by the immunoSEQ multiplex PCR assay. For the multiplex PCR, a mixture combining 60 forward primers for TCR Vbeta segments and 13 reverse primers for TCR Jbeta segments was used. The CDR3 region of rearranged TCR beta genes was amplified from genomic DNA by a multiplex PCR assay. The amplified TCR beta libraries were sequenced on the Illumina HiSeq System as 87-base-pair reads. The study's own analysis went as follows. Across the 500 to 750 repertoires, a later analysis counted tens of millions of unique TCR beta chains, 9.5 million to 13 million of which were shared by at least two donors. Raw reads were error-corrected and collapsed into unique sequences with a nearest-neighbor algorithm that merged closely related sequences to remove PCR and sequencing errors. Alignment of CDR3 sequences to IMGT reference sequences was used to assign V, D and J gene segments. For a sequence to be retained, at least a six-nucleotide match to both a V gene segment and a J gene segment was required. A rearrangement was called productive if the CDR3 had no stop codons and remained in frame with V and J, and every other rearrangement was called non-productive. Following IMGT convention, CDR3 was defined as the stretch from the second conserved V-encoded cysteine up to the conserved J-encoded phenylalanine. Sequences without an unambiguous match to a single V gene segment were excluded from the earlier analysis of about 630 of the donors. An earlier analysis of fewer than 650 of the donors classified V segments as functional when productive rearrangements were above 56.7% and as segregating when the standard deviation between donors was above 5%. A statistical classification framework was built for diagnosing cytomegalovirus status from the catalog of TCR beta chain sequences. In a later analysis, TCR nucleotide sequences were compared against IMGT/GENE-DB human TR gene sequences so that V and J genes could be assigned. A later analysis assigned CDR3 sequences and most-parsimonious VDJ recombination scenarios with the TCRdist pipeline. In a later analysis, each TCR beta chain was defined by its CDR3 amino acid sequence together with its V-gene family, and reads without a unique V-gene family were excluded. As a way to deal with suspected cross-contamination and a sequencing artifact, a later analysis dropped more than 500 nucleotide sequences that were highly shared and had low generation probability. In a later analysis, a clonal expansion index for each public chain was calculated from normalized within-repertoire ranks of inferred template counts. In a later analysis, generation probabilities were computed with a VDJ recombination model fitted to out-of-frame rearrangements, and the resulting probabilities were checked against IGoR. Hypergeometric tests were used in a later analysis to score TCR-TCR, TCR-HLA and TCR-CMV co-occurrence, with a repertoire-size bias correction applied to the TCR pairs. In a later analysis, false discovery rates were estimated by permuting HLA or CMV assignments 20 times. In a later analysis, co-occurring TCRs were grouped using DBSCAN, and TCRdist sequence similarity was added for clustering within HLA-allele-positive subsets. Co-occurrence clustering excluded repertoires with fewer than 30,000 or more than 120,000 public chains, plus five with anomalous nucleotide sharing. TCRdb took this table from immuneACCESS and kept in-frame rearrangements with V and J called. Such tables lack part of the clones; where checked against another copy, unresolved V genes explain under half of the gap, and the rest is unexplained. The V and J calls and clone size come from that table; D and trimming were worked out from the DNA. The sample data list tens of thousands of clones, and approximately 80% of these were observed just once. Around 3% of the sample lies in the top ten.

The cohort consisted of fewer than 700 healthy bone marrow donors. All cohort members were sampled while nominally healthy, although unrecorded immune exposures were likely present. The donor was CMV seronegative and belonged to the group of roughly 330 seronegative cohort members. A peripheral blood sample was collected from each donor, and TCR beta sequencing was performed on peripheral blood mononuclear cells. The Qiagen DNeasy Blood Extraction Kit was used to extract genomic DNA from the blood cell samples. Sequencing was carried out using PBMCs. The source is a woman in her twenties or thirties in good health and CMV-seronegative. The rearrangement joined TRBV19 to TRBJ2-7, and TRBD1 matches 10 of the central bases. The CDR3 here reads CATTPTGGIYEQYF. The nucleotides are TGTGCCACGACACCGACAGGGGGCATATACGAGCAGTACTTC.